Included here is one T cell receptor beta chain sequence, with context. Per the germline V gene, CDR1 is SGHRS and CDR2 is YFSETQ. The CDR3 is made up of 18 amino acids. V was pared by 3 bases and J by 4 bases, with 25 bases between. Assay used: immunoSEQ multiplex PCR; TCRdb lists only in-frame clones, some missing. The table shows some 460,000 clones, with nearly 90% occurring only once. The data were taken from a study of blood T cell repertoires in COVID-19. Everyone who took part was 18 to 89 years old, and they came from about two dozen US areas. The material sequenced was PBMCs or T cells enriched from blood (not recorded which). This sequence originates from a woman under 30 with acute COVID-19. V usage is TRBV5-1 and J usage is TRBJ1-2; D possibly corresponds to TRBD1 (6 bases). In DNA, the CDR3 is TGCGCCAGCAGCTCCGAAGCAGGGGCCCCATTACCTAGCTATGGCTACACCTTC. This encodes CASSSEAGAPLPSYGYTF.